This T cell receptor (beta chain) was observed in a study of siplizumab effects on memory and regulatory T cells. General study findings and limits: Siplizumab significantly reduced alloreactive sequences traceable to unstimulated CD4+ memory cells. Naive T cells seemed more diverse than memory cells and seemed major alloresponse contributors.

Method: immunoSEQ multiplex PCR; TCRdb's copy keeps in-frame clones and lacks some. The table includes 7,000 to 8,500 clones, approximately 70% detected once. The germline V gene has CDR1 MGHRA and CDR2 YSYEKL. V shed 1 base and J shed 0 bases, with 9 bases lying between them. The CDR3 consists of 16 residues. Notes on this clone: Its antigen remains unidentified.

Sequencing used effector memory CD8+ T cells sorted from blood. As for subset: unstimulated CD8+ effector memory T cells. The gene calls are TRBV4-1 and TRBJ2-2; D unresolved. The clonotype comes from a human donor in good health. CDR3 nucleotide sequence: TGCGCCAGCAGCCAAGCAGGAAACACGAACACCGGGGAGCTGTTTTTT. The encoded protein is CASSQAGNTNTGELFF.